The clone carrying this T cell receptor (beta chain) was observed many times. The data originate from a study of CD8 T cells in ankylosing spondylitis. V lost 6 bases to trimming and J lost 4 bases; unmatched junction nucleotides: 8. CDR3 length equals 15 residues. For TCR beta, libraries came from quantitative 5'-RACE with molecular barcodes. TCRdb reprocessed the 5' RACE reads via MiXCR and lists one record per CDR3 protein. The sample carries roughly 120,000 distinct CDR3 sequences, over 6.5% recorded once. The sequence derives from a male donor with ankylosing spondylitis or in good health (not recorded which). The chain carries TRBV12-3 or TRBV12-4 and TRBJ2-7; 11 positions agree with TRBD2. The sample taken for sequencing was blood, either unsorted or a sorted T cell fraction (not recorded which). The DNA of the CDR3 is TGTGCCAGCAGCCCCCTTAGCGGGGGGGCGTACGAGCAGTACTTC. Its protein product is CASSPLSGGAYEQYF.